The T cell receptor (beta chain) described here comes from a study of human T cells and chemical hapten exposure. At the level of the study: While the approximately 23-week study was under way, patients received diphenylcyclopropenone on the scalp every week.

The CDR3 contains 14 residues. Per germline, CDR1 MNHNS and CDR2 SASEGT. The ends were cut back, 1 base at V and 14 bases at J, with 17 bases in the middle. Individual cDNA molecules (in the library) carried attached unique molecular identifiers. TCRdb processed the RACE reads anew with MiXCR; each CDR3 protein has one entry. The sample shows about 380,000 distinct CDR3 sequences, 4.8% of them seen only once. Study conclusions and caveats: After DPC sensitization, TCRs above 1 in 1000 frequency showed no change.

Time point: patch test 1, 2 weeks after DPC sensitization. Treatment: therapeutic diphenylcyclopropenone sensitization with weekly scalp DPC. Alopecia patients, 18 to 70 years old and DPC-suitable, served as donors. Only a few counts were recorded for this clonotype. Its antigen is as yet unknown. The sample here was whole blood, taken in connection with sensitization to the hapten diphenylcyclopropenone (DPC). This TCR came from a woman in her forties or fifties with alopecia areata. Some clones in this sample may be carry-over from other donors' samples. V and J are TRBV6-1 and TRBJ1-4, with a possible D match to TRBD1 (6 bases). The DNA of the CDR3 is TGTGCCAGCAGTGAAGGGGGGGCGCTCGTAACTCTGTTTTTT. It encodes CASSEGGALVTLFF.